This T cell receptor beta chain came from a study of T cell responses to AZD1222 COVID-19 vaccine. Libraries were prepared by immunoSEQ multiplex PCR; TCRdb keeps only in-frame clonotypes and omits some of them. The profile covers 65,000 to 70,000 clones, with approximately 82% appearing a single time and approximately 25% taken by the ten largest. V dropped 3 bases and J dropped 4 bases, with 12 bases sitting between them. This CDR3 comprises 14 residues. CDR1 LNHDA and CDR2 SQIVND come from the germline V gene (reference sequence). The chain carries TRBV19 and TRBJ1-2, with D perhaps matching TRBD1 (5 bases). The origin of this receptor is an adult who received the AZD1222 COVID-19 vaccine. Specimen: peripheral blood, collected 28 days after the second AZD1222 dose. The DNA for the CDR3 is TGTGCCAGTAGTATTCGGCAGGGCGCCTATGGCTACACCTTC. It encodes CASSIRQGAYGYTF.